Listed here is a single T cell receptor (beta chain). The antigen remains unidentified. The source of the sample is a study of T cell clones after liver transplantation. The overall study: A pre-transplant mixed lymphocyte reaction with TCRbeta sequencing defined graft-donor-reactive clones followed in post-transplant blood. Standard immunosuppression, with no induction, continued until 12-24 months after transplant. Samples came pre-transplant, pre-randomization before withdrawal, and post-randomization after withdrawal ended.

Study-wide findings and caveats: These preliminary findings come from unstandardized post-transplant sampling times.

The assay was immunoSEQ multiplex PCR, and TCRdb's table has in-frame clones only and misses some. The sample consists of approximately 50,000 clones, 55% to 75% of them appearing once. Germline lookup yields CDR1 GTSNPN and CDR2 SVGIG (reference sequence). Trimming took 1 base from V and 9 from J; bases not matched to a gene: 11. This CDR3 comprises 16 residues. This TCR came from a human patient who received a liver transplant. The T cells may come from the graft donor. This material consisted of CD4+ T cells from blood, taken around 4.5 years after liver transplant. This chain uses TRBV30 with TRBJ2-6; 8 bases line up with TRBD1. The CDR3 loop is CAWSEGQAILDNVLTF. In nucleotides, the CDR3 is TGTGCCTGGAGTGAGGGACAGGCCATTCTGGACAACGTCCTGACTTTC.